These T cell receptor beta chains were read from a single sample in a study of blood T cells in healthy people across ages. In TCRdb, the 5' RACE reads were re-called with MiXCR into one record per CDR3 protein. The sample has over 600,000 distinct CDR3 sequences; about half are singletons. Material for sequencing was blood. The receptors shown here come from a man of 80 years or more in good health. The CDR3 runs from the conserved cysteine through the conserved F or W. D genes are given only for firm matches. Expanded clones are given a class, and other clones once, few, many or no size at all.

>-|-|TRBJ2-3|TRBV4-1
TGCGCCAGCAGCCAAGGTGGCGTGGGATACACAGATACGCAGTATTTT
CASSQGGVGYTDTQYF
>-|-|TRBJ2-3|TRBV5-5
TGTGCCAGCAGGGACGAATGGGGCACAGAGACGCAGTATTTT
CASRDEWGTETQYF
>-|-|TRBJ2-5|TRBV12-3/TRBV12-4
TGTGCCAGCAGTGCACAGGGTCAAGTCCAAGAGACCCAGTACTTC
CASSAQGQVQETQYF
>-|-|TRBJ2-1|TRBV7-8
TGTGCCGGCAGCTTAGCGCACCCTTACAATGAGCAGTTCTTC
CAGSLAHPYNEQFF
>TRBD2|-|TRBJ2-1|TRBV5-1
TGCGCCAGCAGCCCCCTGACTAGCGGGAGTCTTGAGCAGTTCTTC
CASSPLTSGSLEQFF
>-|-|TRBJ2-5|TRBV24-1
TGTGCCACCGGGACAACCCAAGAGACCCAGTACTTC
CATGTTQETQYF
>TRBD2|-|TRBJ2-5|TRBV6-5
TGTGCCAGCAGTTACTCGAACGGGGGGGAGACCCAGTACTTC
CASSYSNGGETQYF
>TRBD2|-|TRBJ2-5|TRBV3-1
TGTGCCAGCAGCCTCTTGACTAGCGACAAGACCCAGTACTTC
CASSLLTSDKTQYF
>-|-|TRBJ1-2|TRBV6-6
TGTGCCAGTGGAGCGGGGTTGGAAGTAGGGTACACCTTC
CASGAGLEVGYTF
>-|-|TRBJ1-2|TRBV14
TGTGCCAGCAGCCAAGATCGGGATGGAAACTATGGCTACACCTTC
CASSQDRDGNYGYTF
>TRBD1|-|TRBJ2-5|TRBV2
TGTGCCAGCAGCGCTACAGGGGGCTCCACCTACGAGCAGTATTTC
CASSATGGSTYEQYF
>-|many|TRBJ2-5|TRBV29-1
TGCAGCGTTCTAGACGGTCTGCATGGGGAGACCCAGTACTTC
CSVLDGLHGETQYF
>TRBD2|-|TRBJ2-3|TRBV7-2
TGTGCCAGCAGCCCACAAGCGGGATTCACAGATACGCAGTATTTT
CASSPQAGFTDTQYF
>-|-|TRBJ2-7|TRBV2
TGTGCCAGCAGTGACCGGGGTTTGCCCTACGAGCAGTACTTC
CASSDRGLPYEQYF
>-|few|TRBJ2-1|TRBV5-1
TGCGCCAGCAGGACAACAGACGCCTACAATGAGCAGTTCTTC
CASRTTDAYNEQFF
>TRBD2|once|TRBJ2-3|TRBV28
TGTGCCAGCAGACCTCCGGGACTAGCGGGGGAACGGGGGGATACGCAGTATTTT
CASRPPGLAGERGDTQYF
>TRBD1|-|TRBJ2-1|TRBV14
TGTGCCAGCAGCTCATCACAGGGGCCGATCCCTTACTACAATGAGCAGTTCTTC
CASSSSQGPIPYYNEQFF
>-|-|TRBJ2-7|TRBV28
TGTGCCAGCAACCCGAACCCAGGTATTTCCTACGAGCAGTACTTC
CASNPNPGISYEQYF
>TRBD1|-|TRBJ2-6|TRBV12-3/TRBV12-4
TGTGCCAGCAAACCACAGGGGGCCTCGGCCAACGTCCTGACTTTC
CASKPQGASANVLTF
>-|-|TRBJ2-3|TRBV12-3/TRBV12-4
TGTGCCAGCAGCCCGTGGGCTAGGACACCCACAGATACGCAGTATTTT
CASSPWARTPTDTQYF
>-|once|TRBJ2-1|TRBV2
TGTGCCAGCACCTGGGAGGACTCCGACCCCAATGAGCAGTTCTTC
CASTWEDSDPNEQFF
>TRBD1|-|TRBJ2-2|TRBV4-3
TGCGCCAGCAGCCGACTGGGACAGTCAAACACCGGGGAGCTGTTTTTT
CASSRLGQSNTGELFF
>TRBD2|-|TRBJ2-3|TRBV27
TGTGCCAGCAGTTCCGGGACTAGCGGAATTACTAGCACAGATACGCAGTATTTT
CASSSGTSGITSTDTQYF
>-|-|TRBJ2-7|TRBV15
TGTGCCACCAGCAGTTACGGTCCGAGCTCCTACGAGCAGTACTTC
CATSSYGPSSYEQYF
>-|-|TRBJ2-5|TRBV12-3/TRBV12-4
TGTGCCAGCAGTTTACTCCCCTGGCGGGGACAAGAGACCCAGTACTTC
CASSLLPWRGQETQYF
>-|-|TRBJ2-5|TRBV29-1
TGCAGCCAGGGGTCCTCCCAAGTGACCCAGTACTTC
CSQGSSQVTQYF
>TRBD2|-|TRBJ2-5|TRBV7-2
TGTGCCAGCGCAAACGGACTAGCGGTCGAGACCCAGTACTTC
CASANGLAVETQYF
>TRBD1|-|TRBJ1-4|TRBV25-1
TGTGCCAGCAGTGAAGGGACAGTTGTTGCAAAACTGTTTTTT
CASSEGTVVAKLFF
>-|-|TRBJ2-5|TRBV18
TGTGCCAACTCACCACAGCGGCAAGAGACCCAGTACTTC
CANSPQRQETQYF
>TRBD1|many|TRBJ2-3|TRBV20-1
TGCAGTGCTAGAGATTCGGGACAGGGGGCTGGAGATACGCAGTATTTT
CSARDSGQGAGDTQYF
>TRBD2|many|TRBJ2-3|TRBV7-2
TGTGCCAGCAGCCGTACGGGGGGGCGGTACAGGGATACGCAGTATTTT
CASSRTGGRYRDTQYF
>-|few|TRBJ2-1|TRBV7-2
TGTGCCAGCAGCCCCTCTTATTCCAGATACAATGAGCAGTTCTTC
CASSPSYSRYNEQFF
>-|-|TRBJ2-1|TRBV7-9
TGTGCCAGCAGCTTGGTCGCTAGCTCCCATGAGCAGTTCTTC
CASSLVASSHEQFF